The clone carrying this T cell receptor beta chain was counted many times. Antigen unknown. The V end was cut by 2 bases, the J end by 0 bases, with 12 bases between. In germline, CDR1 is SGHKS, CDR2 YYEKEE (reference sequence). The CDR3 is 16 residues long. TCRdb reprocessed the RT-PCR reads via MiXCR and lists one record per CDR3 protein. The sample yields hundreds of thousands of distinct CDR3 sequences, around 18% seen once. The data originate from a study of response to subunit inactivated influenza vaccine. Study outcomes and limitations: After each seasonal influenza vaccination, few new T cells are recruited, the authors suggested.

This TCR derives from a man in his fifties or sixties who received an inactivated influenza vaccine. This specimen was PBMCs from blood, taken about 5 days after vaccination. The chain recombines TRBV5-5 with TRBJ2-1, with a tentative D call TRBD2 (5 bases). CDR3 sequence: CASSFRTGTSYNEQFF. The CDR3 DNA is TGTGCCAGCAGCTTTAGGACTGGAACCTCCTACAATGAGCAGTTCTTC.